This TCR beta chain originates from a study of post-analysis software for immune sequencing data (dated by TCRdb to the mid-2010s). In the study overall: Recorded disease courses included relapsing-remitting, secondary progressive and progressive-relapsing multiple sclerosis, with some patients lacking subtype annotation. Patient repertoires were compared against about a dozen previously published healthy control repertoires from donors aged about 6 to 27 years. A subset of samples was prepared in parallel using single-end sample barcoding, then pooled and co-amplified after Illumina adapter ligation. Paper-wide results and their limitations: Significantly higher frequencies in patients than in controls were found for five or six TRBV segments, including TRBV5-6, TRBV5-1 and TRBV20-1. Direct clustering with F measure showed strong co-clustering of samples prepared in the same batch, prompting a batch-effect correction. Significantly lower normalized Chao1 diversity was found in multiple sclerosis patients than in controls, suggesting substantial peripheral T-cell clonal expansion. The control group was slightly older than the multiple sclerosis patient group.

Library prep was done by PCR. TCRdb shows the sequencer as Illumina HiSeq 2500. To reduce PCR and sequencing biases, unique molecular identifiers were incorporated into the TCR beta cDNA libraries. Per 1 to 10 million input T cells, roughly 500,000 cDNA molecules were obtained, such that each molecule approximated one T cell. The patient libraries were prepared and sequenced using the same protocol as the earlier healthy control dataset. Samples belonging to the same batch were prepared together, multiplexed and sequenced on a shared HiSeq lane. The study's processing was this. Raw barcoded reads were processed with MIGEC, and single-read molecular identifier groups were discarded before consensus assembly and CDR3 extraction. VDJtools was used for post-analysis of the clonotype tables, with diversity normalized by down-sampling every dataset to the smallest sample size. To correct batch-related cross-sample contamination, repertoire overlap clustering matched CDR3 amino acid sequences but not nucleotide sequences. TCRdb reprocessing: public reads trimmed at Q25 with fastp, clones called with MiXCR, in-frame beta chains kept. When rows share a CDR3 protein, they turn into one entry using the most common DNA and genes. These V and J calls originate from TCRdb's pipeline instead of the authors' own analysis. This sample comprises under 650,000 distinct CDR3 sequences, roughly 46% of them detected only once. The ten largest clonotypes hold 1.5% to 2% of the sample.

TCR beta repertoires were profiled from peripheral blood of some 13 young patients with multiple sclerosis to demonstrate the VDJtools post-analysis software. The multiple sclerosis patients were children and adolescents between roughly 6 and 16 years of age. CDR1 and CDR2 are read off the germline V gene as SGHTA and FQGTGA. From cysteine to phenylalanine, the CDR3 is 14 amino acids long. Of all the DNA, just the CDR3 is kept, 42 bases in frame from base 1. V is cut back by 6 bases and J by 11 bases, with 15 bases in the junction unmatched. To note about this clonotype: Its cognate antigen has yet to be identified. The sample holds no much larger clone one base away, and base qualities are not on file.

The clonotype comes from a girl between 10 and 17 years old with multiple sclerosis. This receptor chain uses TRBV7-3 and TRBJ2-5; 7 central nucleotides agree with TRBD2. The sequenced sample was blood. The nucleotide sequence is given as TGTGCCAGCAGTTACGACTCGGCGGGGGATGAGCAGTACTTC. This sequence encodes CASSYDSAGDEQYF. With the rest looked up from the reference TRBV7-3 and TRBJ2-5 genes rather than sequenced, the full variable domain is GAGVSQTPSNKVTEKGKYVELRCDPISGHTALYWYRQSLGQGPEFLIYFQGTGAADDSGLPNDRFFAVRPEGSVSTLKIQRTERGDSAVYLCASSYDSAGDEQYFGPGTRLLVL.